The 17 T cell receptor beta chains below were found in one sample sequenced in a study of blood T cell repertoires in COVID-19. Sequencing was performed with immunoSEQ multiplex PCR; in TCRdb, only in-frame clones are kept and a portion is missing. The sample has under 250,000 clones; around 82% are singletons. The sample comprised peripheral blood. Every receptor here comes from a woman aged 70-85 years with acute or convalescent COVID-19.

The chain combines TRBV2 with TRBJ2-1; D is possibly TRBD2 (6 bases). Germline V CDR1 and CDR2: SNHLY, FYNNEI. V was cut by 3 bases and J by 4 bases, with 13 bases left in between. This CDR3 spans 15 amino acids. The CDR3 region is CASSEGRGSYNEQFF. The CDR3 region has the DNA TGTGCCAGCAGTGAGGGGCGGGGCAGTTACAATGAGCAGTTCTTC.

The gene calls are TRBV14 and TRBJ2-2; TRBD2 agrees at 8 bases. The CDR3 contains 16 residues. With V trimmed by 0 bases and J by 5 bases, 5 bases remained unmatched. CDR1 and CDR2 (germline): SGHDN, FVKESK. As DNA, the CDR3 is TGTGCCAGCAGCCAAGATGGCGGGAGGCTGACCGGGGAGCTGTTTTTT. Its protein product is CASSQDGGRLTGELFF.

The CDR3, as DNA: TGCAGTGCTAGTCCCGGGACTGGGATGAACACTGAAGCTTTCTTT. Protein product: CSASPGTGMNTEAFF. The chain carries TRBV20-1 and TRBJ1-1, with D possibly TRBD1 on 5 matching bases. The V gene lost 3 bases and the J gene lost 0 bases, with 14 bases spanning the gap. Germline lookup yields CDR1 DFQATT and CDR2 SNEGSKA (reference sequence). CDR3 length equals 15 residues.

The chain is built from TRBV10-3 and TRBJ2-7, with 10 nucleotides matching TRBD2. This CDR3 is built from 14 residues. The germline gives CDR1 ENHRY, CDR2 SYGVKD. J gave up 5 bases and V 3 bases, and 4 bases lay outside the gene matches. This CDR3 is CAISETSGENEQYF. The CDR3 DNA reads TGTGCCATCAGTGAAACTAGCGGGGAGAACGAGCAGTACTTC.

Only one count was recorded for this clone. In DNA form, the CDR3 reads TGCAGCGTTGAAGGGTCGGGGTATTCCGGCTACACCTTC. This encodes CSVEGSGYSGYTF. The rearrangement joins TRBV29-1 to TRBJ1-2; D not certain. Trimming removed 1 base at V and 8 bases at J, with 14 bases between. The CDR3 covers 13 residues. Germline values: CDR1 SQVTM, CDR2 ANQGSEA.

This rearrangement joins TRBV5-1 to TRBJ2-7; possibly TRBD1 for D (6 bases). The length of the CDR3 is 15 residues. V was clipped by 3 bases and J by 3 bases, with 16 bases between them. Germline lookup yields CDR1 SGHRS and CDR2 YFSETQ. The CDR3 spells CASSSTGLTNYEQYF. The CDR3 DNA follows: TGCGCCAGCAGCTCTACAGGGTTAACTAACTACGAGCAGTACTTC.

The chain links TRBV27 to TRBJ2-5, with D tentatively TRBD2 (6 bases). CDR1 and CDR2 from the germline V gene are MNHEY and SMNVEV (reference sequence). The V end lost 5 bases, the J end lost 4 bases, and 17 bases lay between the germline ends. The length of the CDR3 is 15 residues. For the CDR3, the DNA is TGTGCCAGCAGTGTGTATTCGGGGGTAAGAGAGACCCAGTACTTC. It translates to CASSVYSGVRETQYF.

The J gene is TRBJ2-6, the V gene TRBV18; no firm D call. CDR1 KGHSH and CDR2 LQKENI come from the germline V gene. This CDR3 is 15 amino acids long. V was clipped by 3 bases and J by 5 bases, with 11 bases between them. The CDR3 is CASSPLEGRANVLTF. The CDR3 region has the DNA TGTGCCAGCTCACCGCTAGAAGGTAGGGCCAACGTCCTGACTTTC.

This clone occurred a few times. This chain connects TRBV19 to TRBJ1-1; no firm D call. Per the germline V gene, CDR1 is LNHDA and CDR2 is SQIVND (reference sequence). There are 14 residues in the CDR3. With 1 base removed from V and 5 bases from J, the gap between germline ends came to 11 bases. CDR3 protein: CASSIGSGRTEAFF. The CDR3 DNA is TGTGCCAGTAGTATAGGGTCTGGGAGGACTGAAGCTTTCTTT.

This chain uses TRBV5-5 with TRBJ2-7; unclear D gene. V was cut by 4 bases and J by 0 bases, with 5 bases left in between. The length of the CDR3 is 12 residues. Germline V gene sequence: CDR1 SGHKS, CDR2 YYEKEE (reference sequence). The CDR3 sequence: CASSQFSYEQYF. CDR3 nucleotides: TGTGCCAGCAGCCAATTCTCCTACGAGCAGTACTTC. The variable domain in full, completed from reference TRBV5-5 and TRBJ2-7, reads DAGVTQSPTHLIKTRGQQVTLRCSPISGHKSVSWYQQVLGQGPQFIFQYYEKEERGRGNFPDRFSARQFPNYSSELNVNALLLGDSALYLCASSQFSYEQYFGPGTRLTVT.

CDR3 residues: CASSQAGENYGYTF. CDR3 bases: TGTGCCAGCAGCCAAGCCGGGGAGAACTATGGCTACACCTTC. The V call is TRBV3-1 (or the pseudogene TRBV3-2), the J call TRBJ1-2; no definite D call. This CDR3 region has 14 residues. Trimming removed 1 base from V and 2 bases from J, with 8 bases in between. Looked up from germline, CDR1 is LGHDT and CDR2 is YNNKEL (reference sequence).

V and J are TRBV7-9 and TRBJ1-2; 9 nucleotides agree with TRBD1. The CDR3 loop spans 14 amino acids. Unmatched junction bases numbered 11, after V lost 7 bases and J lost 8 bases. Germline CDR1 and CDR2: SEHNR and FQNEAQ (reference sequence). The CDR3 bases are TGTGCCAGCATCCGAGGCGGGACAGGGAACGGCTACACCTTC. Translation gives CASIRGGTGNGYTF.

V is TRBV27 and J is TRBJ2-5; no reliable D call. Trimming stripped 5 bases from V and 3 bases from J, with 22 bases between. Per the germline V gene, CDR1 is MNHEY and CDR2 is SMNVEV (reference sequence). The CDR3 consists of 17 residues. In nucleotides, the CDR3 is TGTGCCAGCAGTATCCCCCCCCGTCACTTGCAAAAAGAGACCCAGTACTTC. This codes for CASSIPPRHLQKETQYF.

The chain links TRBV28 to TRBJ2-2, with D possibly TRBD2 on 6 matching bases. The ends were cut back, 5 bases at V and 6 bases at J, with 16 bases in the middle. CDR3 length: 15 amino acids. CDR1 is MDHEN, CDR2 SYDVKM, per germline. DNA of the CDR3: TGTGCCAGCAGTCATGGGACTGGTGGGGCCGGGGAGCTGTTTTTT. Residues: CASSHGTGGAGELFF.

The V gene is TRBV28, the J gene TRBJ1-5; D remains unclear. V lost 6 bases to trimming and J lost 6 bases, with 21 bases between them. Per the germline V gene, CDR1 is MDHEN and CDR2 is SYDVKM. CDR3 length: 16 amino acids. Here the CDR3 reads CASRFGRSAGTQPQHF. The CDR3 DNA reads TGTGCCAGCAGGTTTGGTAGAAGTGCGGGAACTCAGCCCCAGCATTTT. Complete variable domain (other parts from reference TRBV28 and TRBJ1-5): DVKVTQSSRYLVKRTGEKVFLECVQDMDHENMFWYRQDPGLGLRLIYFSYDVKMKEKGDIPEGYSVSREKKERFSLILESASTNQTSMYLCASRFGRSAGTQPQHFGDGTRLSIL.

The chain employs TRBV15 and TRBJ1-1; possible D gene TRBD1, 5 bases. The germline V gene has CDR1 LNHNV and CDR2 YYDKDF (reference sequence). The V end lost 3 bases, the J end lost 9 bases, and 11 bases lay between the germline ends. The CDR3 covers 12 residues. CDR3: CATSRTDRKAFF. Here the CDR3 DNA reads TGTGCCACCAGCAGGACCGACAGAAAAGCTTTCTTT.

This clone appeared many times. The gene calls are TRBV28 and TRBJ2-7; D unclear. The V end was cut by 6 bases, the J end by 7 bases, with 13 bases between. CDR3 length: 12 amino acids. CDR1 is MDHEN and CDR2 is SYDVKM in the germline V gene. CDR3 DNA: TGTGCCAGCAGCTCTCGGGTCGGGGAGCAGTACTTC. Protein product: CASSSRVGEQYF.